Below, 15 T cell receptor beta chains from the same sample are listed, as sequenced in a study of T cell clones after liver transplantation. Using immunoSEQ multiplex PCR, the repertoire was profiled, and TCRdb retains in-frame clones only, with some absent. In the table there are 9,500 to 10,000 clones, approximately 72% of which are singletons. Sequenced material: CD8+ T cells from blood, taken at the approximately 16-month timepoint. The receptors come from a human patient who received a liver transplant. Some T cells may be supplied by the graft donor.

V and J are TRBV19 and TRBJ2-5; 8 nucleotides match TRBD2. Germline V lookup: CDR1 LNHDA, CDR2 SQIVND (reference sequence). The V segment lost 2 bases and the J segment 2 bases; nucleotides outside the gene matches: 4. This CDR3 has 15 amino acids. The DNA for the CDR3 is TGTGCCAGTAGTATATTAGCGGGGACACAAGAGACCCAGTACTTC. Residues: CASSILAGTQETQYF.

CDR3 amino acids: CASSGRTGLTDTQYF. CDR3 in DNA: TGTGCCAGCAGCGGAAGGACAGGGCTCACAGATACGCAGTATTTT. The chain recombines TRBV11-3 with TRBJ2-3, with 8 bases fitting TRBD1. Per the germline V gene, CDR1 is SGHNT and CDR2 is YENEEA. Germline trimming cut 5 bases from V and 2 bases from J; bases unmatched to any gene: 6. This CDR3 has 15 residues.

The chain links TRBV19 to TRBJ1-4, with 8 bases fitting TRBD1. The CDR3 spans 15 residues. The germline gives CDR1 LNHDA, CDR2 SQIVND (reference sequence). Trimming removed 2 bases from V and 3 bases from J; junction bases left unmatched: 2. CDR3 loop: CASSIMTGANEKLFF. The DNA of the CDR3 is TGTGCCAGTAGTATAATGACAGGGGCTAATGAAAAACTGTTTTTT.

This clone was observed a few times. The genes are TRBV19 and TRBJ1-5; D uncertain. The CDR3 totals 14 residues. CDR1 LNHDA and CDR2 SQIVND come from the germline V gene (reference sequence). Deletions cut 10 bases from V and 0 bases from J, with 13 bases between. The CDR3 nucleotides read TGTGCCACAACCGACATCTTTAGCAATCAGCCCCAGCATTTT. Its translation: CATTDIFSNQPQHF.

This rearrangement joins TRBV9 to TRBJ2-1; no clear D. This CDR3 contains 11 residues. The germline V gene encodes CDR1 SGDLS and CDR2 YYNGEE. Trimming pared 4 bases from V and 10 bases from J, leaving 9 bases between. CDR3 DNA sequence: TGTGCCAGCAGCTCCCGTGGGGAGCAGTTCTTC. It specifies CASSSRGEQFF. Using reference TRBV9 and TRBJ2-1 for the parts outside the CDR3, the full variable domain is DSGVTQTPKHLITATGQRVTLRCSPRSGDLSVYWYQQSLDQGLQFLIQYYNGEERAKGNILERFSAQQFPDLHSELNLSSLELGDSALYFCASSSRGEQFFGPGTRLTVL.

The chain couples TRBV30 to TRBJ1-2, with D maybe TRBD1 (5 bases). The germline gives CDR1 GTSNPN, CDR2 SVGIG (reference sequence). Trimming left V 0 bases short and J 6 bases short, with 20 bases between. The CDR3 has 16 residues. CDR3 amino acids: CAWSVIVGAGRHGYTF. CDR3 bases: TGTGCCTGGAGTGTAATTGTAGGTGCGGGGCGCCATGGCTACACCTTC.

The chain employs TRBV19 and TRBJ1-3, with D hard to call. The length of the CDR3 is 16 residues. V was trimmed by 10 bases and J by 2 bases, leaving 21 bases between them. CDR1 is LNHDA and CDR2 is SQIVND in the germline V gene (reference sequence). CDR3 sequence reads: CATDPQKAAPGNTIYF. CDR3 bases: TGTGCCACCGACCCCCAGAAGGCTGCTCCTGGAAACACCATATATTTT.

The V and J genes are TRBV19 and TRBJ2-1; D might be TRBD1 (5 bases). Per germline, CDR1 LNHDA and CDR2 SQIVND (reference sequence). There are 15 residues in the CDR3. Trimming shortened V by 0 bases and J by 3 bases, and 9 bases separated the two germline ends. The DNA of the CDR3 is TGTGCCAGTAGTATAGATGACAGCTACTACAATGAGCAGTTCTTC. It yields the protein CASSIDDSYYNEQFF.

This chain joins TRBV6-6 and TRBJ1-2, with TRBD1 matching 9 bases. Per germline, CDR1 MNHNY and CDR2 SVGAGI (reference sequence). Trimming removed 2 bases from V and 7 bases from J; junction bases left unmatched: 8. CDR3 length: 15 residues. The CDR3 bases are TGTGCCAGCAGTTACGCTGGGACAGGGTCGGGTGGCTACACCTTC. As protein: CASSYAGTGSGGYTF.

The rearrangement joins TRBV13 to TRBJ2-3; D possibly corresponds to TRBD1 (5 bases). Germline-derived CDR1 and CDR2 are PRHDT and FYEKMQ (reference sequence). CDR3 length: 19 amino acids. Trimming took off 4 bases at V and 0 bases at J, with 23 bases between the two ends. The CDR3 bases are TGTGCCAGCAGCTCGTATATTCGAAAACAGGCCTCTAGCACAGATACGCAGTATTTT. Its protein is CASSSYIRKQASSTDTQYF.

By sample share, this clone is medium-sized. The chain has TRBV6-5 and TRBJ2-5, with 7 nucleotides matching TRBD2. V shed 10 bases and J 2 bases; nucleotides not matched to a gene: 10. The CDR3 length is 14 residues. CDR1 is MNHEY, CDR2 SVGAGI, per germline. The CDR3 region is CATKSGAGQETQYF. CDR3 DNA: TGTGCCACAAAGTCAGGAGCGGGACAAGAGACCCAGTACTTC.

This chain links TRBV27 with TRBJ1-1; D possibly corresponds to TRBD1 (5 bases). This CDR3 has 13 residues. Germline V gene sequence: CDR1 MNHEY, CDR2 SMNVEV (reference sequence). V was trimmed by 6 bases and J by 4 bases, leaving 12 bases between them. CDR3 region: CASSMGGGTEAFF. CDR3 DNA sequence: TGTGCCAGCAGCATGGGTGGGGGCACTGAAGCTTTCTTT.

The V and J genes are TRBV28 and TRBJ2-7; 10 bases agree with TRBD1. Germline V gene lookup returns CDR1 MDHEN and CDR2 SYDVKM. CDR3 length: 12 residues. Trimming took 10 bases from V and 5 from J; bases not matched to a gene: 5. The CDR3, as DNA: TGTGCCACCAGCGGGACAGGGGACGAGCAGTACTTC. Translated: CATSGTGDEQYF.

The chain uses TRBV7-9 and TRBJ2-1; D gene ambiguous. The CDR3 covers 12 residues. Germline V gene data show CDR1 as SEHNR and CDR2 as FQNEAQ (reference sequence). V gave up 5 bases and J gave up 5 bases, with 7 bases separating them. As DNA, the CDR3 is TGTGCCAGCAGCACAAAGAACAATGAGCAGTTCTTC. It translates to CASSTKNNEQFF.

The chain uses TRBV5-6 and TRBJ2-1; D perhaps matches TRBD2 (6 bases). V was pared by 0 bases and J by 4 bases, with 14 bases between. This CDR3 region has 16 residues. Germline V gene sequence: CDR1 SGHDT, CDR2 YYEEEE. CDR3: CASSLDSFGGYNEQFF. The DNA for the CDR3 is TGTGCCAGCAGCTTGGATTCTTTCGGAGGGTACAATGAGCAGTTCTTC. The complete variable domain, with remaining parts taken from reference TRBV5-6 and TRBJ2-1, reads DAGVTQSPTHLIKTRGQQVTLRCSPKSGHDTVSWYQQALGQGPQFIFQYYEEEERQRGNFPDRFSGHQFPNYSSELNVNALLLGDSALYLCASSLDSFGGYNEQFFGPGTRLTVL.